The 27 T cell receptor beta chains given below trace back to one sample, sequenced in a study of early T cells in non-severe SARS-CoV-2 infection. Via MiXCR, TCRdb re-called the 5' RACE reads, giving one row per CDR3 protein. The data hold tens of thousands of distinct CDR3 sequences, with around 6% observed a single time. Sequencing input: whole blood. The receptors originated from an adult who was a healthcare worker with PCR-confirmed SARS-CoV-2 infection or an uninfected control (not recorded which).

The gene calls are TRBV6-2 or TRBV6-3 and TRBJ2-7, with 9 nucleotides matching TRBD1. This CDR3 has 14 residues. Germline CDR1 and CDR2: MNHEY and SVGEGT. Germline trimming cut 10 bases from V and 3 bases from J; bases unmatched to any gene: 10. The CDR3 reads CATQGGTGYYEQYF. For the CDR3, the DNA is TGTGCCACCCAAGGCGGGACAGGGTACTACGAGCAGTACTTC.

This clonotype occurred many times. This rearrangement joins TRBV4-3 to TRBJ2-4, with D possibly TRBD1 on 7 matching bases. Trimming stripped 3 bases from V and 7 bases from J, with 10 bases between. This CDR3 contains 13 residues. Germline values: CDR1 LGHNA, CDR2 YSLEER. In DNA, the CDR3 is TGCGCCAGCAGCCAGACAGGGAGGAACATTCAGTACTTC. Its protein is CASSQTGRNIQYF.

This clonotype was picked up many times. The V call is TRBV6-6, the J call TRBJ1-4; D is ambiguous. V was shortened by 7 bases and J by 5 bases, with 8 bases between the two germline ends. The CDR3 totals 12 residues. Germline lookup yields CDR1 MNHNY and CDR2 SVGAGI (reference sequence). CDR3 in amino acids: CASKAANEKLFF. In DNA form, the CDR3 reads TGTGCCAGCAAGGCCGCCAATGAAAAACTGTTTTTT.

The gene calls are TRBV10-3 and TRBJ2-7; the match to TRBD2 covers 11 bases. The CDR3 loop spans 18 amino acids. V shed 3 bases and J 0 bases; nucleotides not matched to a gene: 10. Germline CDR1 reads ENHRY; CDR2 reads SYGVKD. In DNA, the CDR3 is TGTGCCATCAGTGATGGTCTAGCGGGAGGCATAAGCTCCTACGAGCAGTACTTC. This gives the protein CAISDGLAGGISSYEQYF.

The table lists this clonotype with many counts. This rearrangement joins TRBV20-1 to TRBJ1-2, with 9 bases fitting TRBD1. This CDR3 comprises 15 residues. The V and J ends lost 0 bases and 6 bases, in that order; junction bases with no gene match: 8. CDR1 and CDR2 from the germline V gene are DFQATT and SNEGSKA (reference sequence). CDR3 in amino acids: CSARDLQGASNGYTF. Here the CDR3 DNA reads TGCAGTGCTAGAGATCTACAGGGGGCATCGAATGGCTACACCTTC.

The sample holds a few counts of this clonotype. The chain combines TRBV15 with TRBJ2-7; D possibly uses TRBD1 or TRBD2 (5 bases each). Trimming stripped 4 bases from V and 3 bases from J, with 13 bases between. Germline CDR1 LNHNV, CDR2 YYDKDF (reference sequence). The CDR3 loop spans 14 amino acids. CDR3 nucleotides: TGTGCCACCAGCATCCGGGGCCCCGGCTACGAGCAGTACTTC. Protein sequence: CATSIRGPGYEQYF. The complete variable domain, with remaining parts taken from reference TRBV15 and TRBJ2-7, reads DAMVIQNPRYQVTQFGKPVTLSCSQTLNHNVMYWYQQKSSQAPKLLFHYYDKDFNNEADTPDNFQSRRPNTSFCFLDIRSPGLGDTAMYLCATSIRGPGYEQYFGPGTRLTVT.

The chain uses TRBV20-1 and TRBJ2-7; tentatively, D is TRBD1 (5 bases). V was shortened by 3 bases and J by 2 bases, with 11 bases between the two germline ends. This CDR3 spans 13 amino acids. The germline V gene has CDR1 DFQATT and CDR2 SNEGSKA (reference sequence). CDR3 sequence reads: CSASLDTTYEQYF. The CDR3 DNA is TGCAGTGCTAGTCTGGACACCACCTACGAGCAGTACTTC.

In this sample, this clonotype turned up many times. The chain uses TRBV4-3 and TRBJ2-1; possibly TRBD2 for D (5 bases). Germline lookup yields CDR1 LGHNA and CDR2 YSLEER. The V end was cut by 3 bases, the J end by 1 base, with 7 bases between. The length of the CDR3 is 14 residues. CDR3 sequence (DNA): TGCGCCAGCAGCCACGGGATTTCCTACAATGAGCAGTTCTTC. It is translated as CASSHGISYNEQFF.

J is TRBJ2-4 and V is TRBV29-1; TRBD2 might be the D (6 bases). The CDR3 runs 17 residues. The ends were cut back, 6 bases at V and 2 bases at J, with 23 bases in the middle. Germline CDR1 and CDR2: SQVTM and ANQGSEA. CDR3 in amino acids: CSVKPFAAGLTKNIQYF. CDR3 bases: TGCAGCGTCAAGCCTTTTGCCGCGGGGTTAACCAAAAACATTCAGTACTTC.

This clonotype was counted ten times or more. This chain links TRBV12-3 or TRBV12-4 with TRBJ1-5; D call uncertain. Trimming cost V 3 bases and J 5 bases, with 5 bases left between them. The length of the CDR3 is 12 residues. The CDR3 DNA reads TGTGCCAGCAGTTTGCGTTATCAGCCCCAGCATTTT. This translates into CASSLRYQPQHF.

This clonotype was observed a handful of times. The V and J genes are TRBV28 and TRBJ1-5, with a weak D call TRBD1 (6 bases). The V end lost 6 bases, the J end lost 7 bases, and 19 bases lay between the germline ends. This CDR3 comprises 15 residues. The germline V gene encodes CDR1 MDHEN and CDR2 SYDVKM. CDR3 protein: CASSPDTQGSQPQHF. As DNA, the CDR3 is TGTGCCAGCAGCCCCGACACACAGGGATCGCAGCCCCAGCATTTT. Full variable domain (rest looked up from reference TRBV28 and TRBJ1-5): DVKVTQSSRYLVKRTGEKVFLECVQDMDHENMFWYRQDPGLGLRLIYFSYDVKMKEKGDIPEGYSVSREKKERFSLILESASTNQTSMYLCASSPDTQGSQPQHFGDGTRLSIL.

This clonotype was seen repeatedly, ten times or more. The chain uses TRBV7-2 and TRBJ2-5, with TRBD2 identical over 7 bases. Germline values: CDR1 SGHTA, CDR2 FQGNSA. CDR3 length equals 17 residues. The junction had 13 bases not matched to a gene; V was cut back by 1 base and J by 5 bases. The CDR3 DNA reads TGTGCCAGCAGCTTAGGGCTAGCGGAACGGGGGAGGGAGACCCAGTACTTC. This translates into CASSLGLAERGRETQYF. Using reference TRBV7-2 and TRBJ2-5 for the parts outside the CDR3, the full variable domain is GAGVSQSPSNKVTEKGKDVELRCDPISGHTALYWYRQSLGQGLEFLIYFQGNSAPDKSGLPSDRFSAERTGGSVSTLTIQRTQQEDSAVYLCASSLGLAERGRETQYFGPGTRLLVL.

This clonotype was seen ten or more times. V and J are TRBV7-2 and TRBJ1-4; D is possibly TRBD1 (5 bases). The CDR3 contains 14 residues. In germline, CDR1 is SGHTA, CDR2 FQGNSA. V was pared by 0 bases and J by 4 bases, with 6 bases between. The CDR3 DNA follows: TGTGCCAGCAGCTTAGCGGGACTTAATGAAAAACTGTTTTTT. The encoded protein is CASSLAGLNEKLFF.

The chain employs TRBV5-1 and TRBJ2-4; D remains ambiguous. This CDR3 is 16 amino acids long. Trimming pared 3 bases from V and 0 bases from J, leaving 13 bases between. Germline V gene data show CDR1 as SGHRS and CDR2 as YFSETQ. CDR3: CASSSGRIVAKNIQYF. CDR3 DNA sequence: TGCGCCAGCAGCTCTGGACGGATTGTAGCCAAAAACATTCAGTACTTC.

This clonotype was seen repeatedly, ten times or more. The V call is TRBV3-1, the J call TRBJ2-7; D ambiguous. Germline CDR1 and CDR2: LGHDT and YNNKEL (reference sequence). The ends were cut back, 1 base at V and 0 bases at J, with 7 bases in the middle. The CDR3 sequence is 14 residues long. The CDR3 loop reads CASSQGLGSYEQYF. The DNA for the CDR3 is TGTGCCAGCAGCCAAGGTCTGGGCTCCTACGAGCAGTACTTC.

The chain employs TRBV2 and TRBJ2-7; D possibly corresponds to TRBD2 (5 bases). V shed 1 base and J shed 0 bases, with 10 bases lying between them. The CDR3 covers 15 residues. Germline-derived CDR1 and CDR2 are SNHLY and FYNNEI. The CDR3 DNA reads as TGTGCCAGCAGTGAAGAGCGGTTGAGCTCCTACGAGCAGTACTTC. Its protein is CASSEERLSSYEQYF.

The chain couples TRBV6-5 to TRBJ1-1; D ambiguous. This CDR3 region has 16 residues. Germline-derived CDR1 and CDR2 are MNHEY and SVGAGI. The V end lost 6 bases, the J end lost 0 bases, and 17 bases lay between the germline ends. The CDR3 DNA follows: TGTGCCAGCAGGCGGACCCTGACACATATGAACACTGAAGCTTTCTTT. Amino acid sequence: CASRRTLTHMNTEAFF.

The CDR3 DNA follows: TGTGCCAGCGGGGACCACTACGAGCAGTACTTC. Its translation is CASGDHYEQYF. The J gene is TRBJ2-7, the V gene TRBV12-3 or TRBV12-4; perhaps D is TRBD1 or TRBD2 (5 bases each). V lost 8 bases to trimming and J lost 3 bases, with 8 bases between them. There are 11 residues in the CDR3.

The chain uses TRBV20-1 and TRBJ2-7; 14 bases align to TRBD2. The V and J ends lost 4 bases and 6 bases, in that order; junction bases with no gene match: 5. The CDR3 is made up of 14 amino acids. Germline lookup yields CDR1 DFQATT and CDR2 SNEGSKA (reference sequence). The CDR3 spells CSATTGLAGVEQYF. CDR3 DNA: TGCAGTGCTACGACGGGACTAGCGGGAGTCGAGCAGTACTTC.

This clonotype has at least ten counts. This rearrangement joins TRBV5-1 to TRBJ1-1; D gene unclear. Germline CDR1 and CDR2: SGHRS and YFSETQ. The CDR3 is made up of 14 amino acids. Trimming removed 4 bases at V and 1 base at J, with 11 bases between. This CDR3 is CASSPPAGNTEAFF. CDR3 DNA: TGCGCCAGCAGCCCCCCGGCCGGGAACACTGAAGCTTTCTTT.

This clonotype showed up many times. This rearrangement joins TRBV2 to TRBJ1-2; 8 bases match TRBD1. The CDR3 covers 13 residues. The germline CDR1 and CDR2 sequences are SNHLY and FYNNEI. The junction had 10 bases not matched to a gene; V was cut back by 7 bases and J by 9 bases. Here the CDR3 DNA reads TGTGCCAGCACGCTACAGGGGGGAGTACGCTACACCTTC. Translating it yields CASTLQGGVRYTF.

This clonotype was counted ten times or more. This chain joins TRBV29-1 and TRBJ1-1; TRBD1 matches 9 bases. V lost 1 base, J lost 5 bases, and 5 bases stayed unmatched. The CDR3 covers 14 residues. From germline, CDR1 is SQVTM and CDR2 ANQGSEA. CDR3 loop: CSVEVGTGLTEAFF. The CDR3, as DNA: TGCAGCGTTGAAGTGGGGACAGGGCTTACTGAAGCTTTCTTT.

This clonotype was seen ten or more times. The V and J genes are TRBV30 and TRBJ2-7, with D unresolved. The germline V gene has CDR1 GTSNPN and CDR2 SVGIG (reference sequence). V was pared by 0 bases and J by 9 bases, with 15 bases between. The CDR3 extends over 13 amino acids. In DNA, the CDR3 is TGTGCCTGGAGTGTTTATACAGTCCCCCGGCAGTACTTC. This gives the protein CAWSVYTVPRQYF.

This clonotype was picked up a small number of times. The chain has TRBV20-1 and TRBJ1-2; D ambiguous. The CDR3 length is 13 residues. The V gene lost 3 bases and the J gene lost 6 bases, with 14 bases spanning the gap. Germline loops: CDR1 DFQATT, CDR2 SNEGSKA (reference sequence). CDR3 loop: CSAREETSHGYTF. DNA for the CDR3: TGCAGTGCTAGGGAAGAAACCAGCCATGGCTACACCTTC.

This clonotype was detected ten times or more. V usage is TRBV5-1 and J usage is TRBJ1-5; D gene uncertain. Looked up from germline, CDR1 is SGHRS and CDR2 is YFSETQ. This CDR3 is 14 amino acids long. V gave up 0 bases and J gave up 3 bases, with 7 bases separating them. This CDR3 is CASSLGGNNQPQHF. DNA for the CDR3: TGCGCCAGCAGCTTGGGGGGAAACAATCAGCCCCAGCATTTT. Filled out from reference TRBV5-1 and TRBJ1-5, the complete variable domain reads KAGVTQTPRYLIKTRGQQVTLSCSPISGHRSVSWYQQTPGQGLQFLFEYFSETQRNKGNFPGRFSGRQFSNSRSEMNVSTLELGDSALYLCASSLGGNNQPQHFGDGTRLSIL.

This clonotype was found a few times. The rearrangement joins TRBV10-3 to TRBJ2-7; 9 positions agree with TRBD1. CDR3 length: 14 residues. V gave up 4 bases and J gave up 6 bases; unmatched junction bases: 7. CDR1 and CDR2 (germline): ENHRY, SYGVKD. The CDR3 DNA reads as TGTGCCATCAGTGTGAAGGGACAGGGTAGCGAGCAGTACTTC. Translated, it gives CAISVKGQGSEQYF.

There are many counts of this clonotype. The chain employs TRBV30 and TRBJ1-1, with a weak D call TRBD1 (5 bases). The CDR3 extends over 13 amino acids. V was trimmed by 2 bases and J by 7 bases, leaving 14 bases between them. The germline gives CDR1 GTSNPN, CDR2 SVGIG (reference sequence). CDR3 loop: CAWSNGGAGEAFF. In DNA form, the CDR3 reads TGTGCCTGGAGTAATGGGGGAGCGGGTGAAGCTTTCTTT.